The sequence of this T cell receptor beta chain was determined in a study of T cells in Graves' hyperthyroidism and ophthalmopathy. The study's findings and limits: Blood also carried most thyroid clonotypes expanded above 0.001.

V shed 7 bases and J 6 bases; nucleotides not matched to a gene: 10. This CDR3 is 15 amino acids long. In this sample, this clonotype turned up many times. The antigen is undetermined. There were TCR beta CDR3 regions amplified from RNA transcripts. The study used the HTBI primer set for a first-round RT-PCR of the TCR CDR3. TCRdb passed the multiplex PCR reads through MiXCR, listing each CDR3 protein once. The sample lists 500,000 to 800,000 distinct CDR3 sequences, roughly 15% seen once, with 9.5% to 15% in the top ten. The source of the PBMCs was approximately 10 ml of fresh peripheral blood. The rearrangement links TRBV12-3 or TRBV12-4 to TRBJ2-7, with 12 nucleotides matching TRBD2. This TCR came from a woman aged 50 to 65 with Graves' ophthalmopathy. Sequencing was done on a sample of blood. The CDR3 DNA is TGTGCCAGCACCCCTTCGACTAGCGGGAGCTCCGAGCAGTACTTC. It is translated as CASTPSTSGSSEQYF.